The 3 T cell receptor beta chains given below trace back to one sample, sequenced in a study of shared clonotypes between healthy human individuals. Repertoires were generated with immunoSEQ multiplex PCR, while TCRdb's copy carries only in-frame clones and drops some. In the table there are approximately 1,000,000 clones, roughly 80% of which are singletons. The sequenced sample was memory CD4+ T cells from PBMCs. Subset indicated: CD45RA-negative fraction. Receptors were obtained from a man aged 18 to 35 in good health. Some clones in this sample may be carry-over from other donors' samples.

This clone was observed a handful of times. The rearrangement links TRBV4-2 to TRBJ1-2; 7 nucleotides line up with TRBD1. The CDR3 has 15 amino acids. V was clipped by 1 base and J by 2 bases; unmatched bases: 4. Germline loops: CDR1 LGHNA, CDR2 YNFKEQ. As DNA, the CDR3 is TGTGCCAGCAGCCAAGCCCTGGGACAGAACTATGGCTACACCTTC. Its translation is CASSQALGQNYGYTF.

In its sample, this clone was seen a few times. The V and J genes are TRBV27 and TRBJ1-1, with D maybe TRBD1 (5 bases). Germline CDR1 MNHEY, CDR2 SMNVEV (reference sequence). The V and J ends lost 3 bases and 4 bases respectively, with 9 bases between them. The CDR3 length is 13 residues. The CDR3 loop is CASSFNGGTEAFF. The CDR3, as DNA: TGTGCCAGCAGTTTCAACGGGGGCACTGAAGCTTTCTTT.

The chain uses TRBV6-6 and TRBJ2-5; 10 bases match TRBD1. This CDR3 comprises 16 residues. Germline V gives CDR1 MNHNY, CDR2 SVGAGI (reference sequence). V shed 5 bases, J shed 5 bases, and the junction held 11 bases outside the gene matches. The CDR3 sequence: CASSPPPGQGLETQYF. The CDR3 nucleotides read TGTGCCAGCAGTCCACCGCCGGGACAGGGGTTGGAGACCCAGTACTTC.